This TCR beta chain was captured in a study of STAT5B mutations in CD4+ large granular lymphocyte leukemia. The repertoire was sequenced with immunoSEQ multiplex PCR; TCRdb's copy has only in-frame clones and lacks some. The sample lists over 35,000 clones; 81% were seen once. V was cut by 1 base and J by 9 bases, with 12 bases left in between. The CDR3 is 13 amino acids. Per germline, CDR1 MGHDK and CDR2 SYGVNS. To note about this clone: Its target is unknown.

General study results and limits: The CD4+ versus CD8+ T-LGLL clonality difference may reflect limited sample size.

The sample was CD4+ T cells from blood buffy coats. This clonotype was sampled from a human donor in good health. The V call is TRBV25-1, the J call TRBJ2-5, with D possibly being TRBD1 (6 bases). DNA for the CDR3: TGTGCCAGCAGTGAATGGGCCGACAGGTCCCAGTACTTC. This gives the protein CASSEWADRSQYF.